This T cell receptor (beta chain) came from a study of control samples from healthy donors and cancer patients. The CDR3 extends over 15 amino acids. J was trimmed by 4 bases and V by 4 bases; bases with no gene match: 11. Germline CDR1 SQVTM, CDR2 ANQGSEA. The repertoire was sequenced with immunoSEQ multiplex PCR; TCRdb's copy has only in-frame clones and lacks some. The top ten clones hold less than 20% of a sample with about 84,000 clones, roughly 91% of them seen once. This clonotype was sampled from a man aged 30 to 39 in good health. The sequenced material came from blood. This rearrangement joins TRBV29-1 to TRBJ1-2; 8 bases agree with TRBD1. CDR3 bases: TGCAGCGTTGGAAACCGGGACAGGACATCCTATGGCTACACCTTC. Translated: CSVGNRDRTSYGYTF. The full variable domain, in which reference TRBV29-1 and TRBJ1-2 provide the parts outside the CDR3, is SAVISQKPSRDICQRGTSLTIQCQVDSQVTMMFWYRQQPGQSLTLIATANQGSEATYESGFVIDKFPISRPNLTFSTLTVSNMSPEDSSIYLCSVGNRDRTSYGYTFGSGTRLTVV.